What follows are 10 T cell receptor beta chains derived from one specimen sequenced in a study of cytotoxic CD8 clonotypes in ibrutinib-treated CLL. Here immunoSEQ multiplex PCR was the method, and the copy in TCRdb shows in-frame clones only, minus some. The top ten clones hold around 20% of a sample with 45,000 to 60,000 clones, roughly three fifths of them seen once. The sample was PBMCs, taken after 24 months of ibrutinib treatment. The receptor set was obtained from a human donor with chronic lymphocytic leukemia.

The J gene is TRBJ2-7, the V gene TRBV27; weak D call: TRBD1 (5 bases). CDR3 length equals 13 residues. Germline CDR1 MNHEY, CDR2 SMNVEV (reference sequence). V lost 1 base and J lost 8, with 12 bases in between. This CDR3 reads CASSLLAGLKQYV. The DNA for the CDR3 is TGTGCCAGCAGTTTATTGGCAGGGCTGAAGCAGTACGTC.

This clone was counted only a few times. The J gene is TRBJ2-5, the V gene TRBV2, with 8 bases aligning to TRBD1. In germline, CDR1 is SNHLY, CDR2 FYNNEI. This CDR3 spans 15 amino acids. V lost 4 bases and J lost 0; bases outside the gene matches: 4. CDR3 sequence (DNA): TGTGCCAGCAGTGTAGGGACAGGACACCAAGAGACCCAGTACTTC. Amino acids: CASSVGTGHQETQYF.

The chain has TRBV18 and TRBJ2-5, with a possible D match to TRBD1 (5 bases). Per the germline V gene, CDR1 is KGHSH and CDR2 is LQKENI. V dropped 5 bases and J dropped 4 bases, with 20 bases sitting between them. There are 16 residues in the CDR3. CDR3 nucleotides: TGTGCCAGCTCAACCGACGGACAACCCCGACGAGAGACCCAGTACTTC. Translation: CASSTDGQPRRETQYF. The entire variable domain, with the rest obtained from reference TRBV18 and TRBJ2-5, is as follows: NAGVMQNPRHLVRRRGQEARLRCSPMKGHSHVYWYRQLPEEGLKFMVYLQKENIIDESGMPKERFSAEFPKEGPSILRIQQVVRGDSAAYFCASSTDGQPRRETQYFGPGTRLLVL.

Of note for this clone: This sample also contains other DNA sequences that code for the same CDR3. J is TRBJ2-7 and V is TRBV15, with 9 nucleotides matching TRBD1. The germline CDR1 and CDR2 sequences are LNHNV and YYDKDF (reference sequence). This CDR3 comprises 15 residues. The V segment lost 2 bases and the J segment 1 base; nucleotides outside the gene matches: 3. The CDR3 sequence is CATSRPGQGSYEQYF. CDR3 nucleotide sequence: TGTGCCACCAGCAGACCGGGACAGGGTTCCTACGAGCAGTACTTC.

V is TRBV2 and J is TRBJ2-7, with D possibly being TRBD1 or TRBD2 (5 bases each). V lost 2 bases to trimming and J lost 12 bases, with 17 bases between them. CDR1 and CDR2 from the germline V gene are SNHLY and FYNNEI. The CDR3 consists of 13 residues. As DNA, the CDR3 is TGTGCCAGCAGTGAAAGGGGAGACTCCTTCCCGTACTTC. Translated, it gives CASSERGDSFPYF. The variable domain in full, completed from reference TRBV2 and TRBJ2-7, reads EPEVTQTPSHQVTQMGQEVILRCVPISNHLYFYWYRQILGQKVEFLVSFYNNEISEKSEIFDDQFSVERPDGSNFTLKIRSTKLEDSAMYFCASSERGDSFPYFGPGTRLTVT.

This chain links TRBV10-2 with TRBJ1-2; D perhaps matches TRBD1 (5 bases). The germline gives CDR1 WSHSY, CDR2 SAAADI. This CDR3 region has 17 residues. Trimming removed 2 bases at V and 4 bases at J, with 20 bases between. DNA of the CDR3: TGCGCCAGCAGTGAGCCCCGTAAATCGTGGGGGGGCTATGGCTACACCTTC. Translating gives CASSEPRKSWGGYGYTF.

The chain carries TRBV27 and TRBJ2-1; no clear D. Germline V gene data show CDR1 as MNHEY and CDR2 as SMNVEV (reference sequence). Trimming took 7 bases from V and 7 from J, leaving 14 bases between them. This CDR3 region has 13 residues. The DNA of the CDR3 is TGTGCCAGCAAAGGATTAGCCCGGAATGAGCAGTTCTTC. Its protein product is CASKGLARNEQFF.

The chain links TRBV4-2 to TRBJ2-5, with D perhaps matching TRBD1 (5 bases). The CDR3 is 11 residues long. Per germline, CDR1 LGHNA and CDR2 YNFKEQ. CDR3 DNA: TGTTTAGGGGCTGACCAAGAGACCCAGTACTTC. It codes for CLGADQETQYF.

The chain combines TRBV7-2 with TRBJ1-2; perhaps TRBD1 as D (5 bases). The germline V gene encodes CDR1 SGHTA and CDR2 FQGNSA. The CDR3 is 13 amino acids. Trimming pared 5 bases from V and 5 bases from J, leaving 12 bases between. The CDR3 DNA is TGTGCCAGCAGCCGCGGGACCTCTTATGGCTACACCTTC. This encodes CASSRGTSYGYTF. Based on the CDR3 plus reference TRBV7-2 and TRBJ1-2, the full variable domain is GAGVSQSPSNKVTEKGKDVELRCDPISGHTALYWYRQSLGQGLEFLIYFQGNSAPDKSGLPSDRFSAERTGGSVSTLTIQRTQQEDSAVYLCASSRGTSYGYTFGSGTRLTVV.

This clone was recorded a few times. The chain carries TRBV28 and TRBJ1-1; D is perhaps TRBD1 (5 bases). The CDR3 spans 11 residues. From germline, CDR1 is MDHEN and CDR2 SYDVKM. The V end lost 4 bases, the J end lost 11 bases, and 11 bases lay between the germline ends. CDR3 loop: CASSWGRMAFF. DNA for the CDR3: TGTGCCAGCAGTTGGGGGAGGATGGCTTTCTTT.